These 3 T cell receptor beta chains were all obtained from the same sample, sequenced in a study of shared clonotypes between healthy human individuals. Selected positively for CCR7 and CD45RO-negative, naive CD8 cells excluded terminally differentiated effector memory CD45RA+ cells. Assay used: immunoSEQ multiplex PCR; TCRdb lists only in-frame clones, some missing. The table lists millions of clones, around 96% of them singletons. The sample comprised naive CD8+ T cells sorted from blood. The receptors here all came from a man aged 18-30 years in good health.

The chain uses TRBV7-9 and TRBJ2-7; 9 positions agree with TRBD1. This CDR3 has 15 residues. Germline V CDR1 and CDR2: SEHNR, FQNEAQ (reference sequence). The V segment lost 0 bases and the J segment 3 bases; nucleotides outside the gene matches: 3. In DNA form, the CDR3 reads TGTGCCAGCAGCTTAGCACAGGGGGCTTACTACGAGCAGTACTTC. This encodes CASSLAQGAYYEQYF.

This sequence joins TRBV9 and TRBJ1-4, with TRBD1 identical over 7 bases. The CDR3 runs 14 residues. The V gene's germline CDR1 is SGDLS and CDR2 YYNGEE. V lost 4 bases to trimming and J lost 8 bases; unmatched junction nucleotides: 8. This CDR3 is CASSPSGQPEKLFF. The CDR3, as DNA: TGTGCCAGCAGCCCGTCGGGACAGCCCGAAAAACTGTTTTTT.

This clone was recorded once. The rearrangement links TRBV6-6 to TRBJ2-7, with 7 bases lining up with TRBD1. Germline CDR1 and CDR2: MNHNY and SVGAGI (reference sequence). This CDR3 is 16 amino acids long. V was pared by 7 bases and J by 2 bases, with 14 bases of the junction left unmatched. The CDR3 reads CASTPSSGTVAYEQYF. In DNA form, the CDR3 reads TGTGCCAGCACCCCATCATCCGGGACAGTAGCCTACGAGCAGTACTTC.